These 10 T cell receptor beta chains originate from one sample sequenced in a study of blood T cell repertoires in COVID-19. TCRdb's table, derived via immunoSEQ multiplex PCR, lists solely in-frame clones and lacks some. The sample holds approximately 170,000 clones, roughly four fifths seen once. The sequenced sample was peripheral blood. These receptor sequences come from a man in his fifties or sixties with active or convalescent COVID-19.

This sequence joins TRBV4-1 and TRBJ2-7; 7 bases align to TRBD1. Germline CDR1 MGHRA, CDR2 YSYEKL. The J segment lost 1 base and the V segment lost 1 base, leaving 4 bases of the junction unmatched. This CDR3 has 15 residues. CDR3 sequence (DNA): TGCGCCAGCAGCCAAGTTGGGACAGTGTCCTACGAGCAGTACTTC. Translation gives CASSQVGTVSYEQYF.

The DNA of the CDR3 is TGTGCCAGCACTACTCCGGGACAGGGGGCCACCGGGGAGCTGTTTTTT. Amino acid sequence: CASTTPGQGATGELFF. The chain joins TRBV11-2 to TRBJ2-2, with 12 bases lining up with TRBD1. The CDR3 totals 16 residues. Germline V gives CDR1 SGHAT, CDR2 FQNNGV. V shed 7 bases and J 4 bases; nucleotides not matched to a gene: 7.

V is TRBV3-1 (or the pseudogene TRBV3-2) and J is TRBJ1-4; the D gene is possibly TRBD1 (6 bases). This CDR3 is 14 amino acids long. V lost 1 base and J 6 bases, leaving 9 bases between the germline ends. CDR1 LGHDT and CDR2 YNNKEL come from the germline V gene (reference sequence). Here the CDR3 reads CASSQGGGDEKLFF. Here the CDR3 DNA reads TGTGCCAGCAGCCAAGGAGGGGGGGATGAAAAACTGTTTTTT.

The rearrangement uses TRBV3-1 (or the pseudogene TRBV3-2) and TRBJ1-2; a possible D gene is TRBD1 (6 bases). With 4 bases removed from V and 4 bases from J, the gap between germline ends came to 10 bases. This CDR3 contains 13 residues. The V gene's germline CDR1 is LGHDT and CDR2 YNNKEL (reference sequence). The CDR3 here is CASSLGGGYGYTF. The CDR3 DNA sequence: TGTGCCAGCAGCCTAGGGGGGGGCTATGGCTACACCTTC.

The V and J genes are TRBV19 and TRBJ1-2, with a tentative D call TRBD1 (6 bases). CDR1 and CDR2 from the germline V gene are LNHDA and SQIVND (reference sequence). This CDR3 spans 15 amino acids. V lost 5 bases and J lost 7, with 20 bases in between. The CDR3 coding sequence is TGTGCCAGTAGTGCTACAGGGAAGTTTACTTTTGGCTACACCTTC. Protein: CASSATGKFTFGYTF.

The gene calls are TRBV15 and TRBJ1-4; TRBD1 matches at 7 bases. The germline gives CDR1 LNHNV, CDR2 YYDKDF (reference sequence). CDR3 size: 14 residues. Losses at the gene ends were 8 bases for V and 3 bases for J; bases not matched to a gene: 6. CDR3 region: CATQGDISNEKLFF. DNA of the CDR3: TGTGCCACCCAGGGGGACATCTCTAATGAAAAACTGTTTTTT.

DNA for the CDR3: TGTGCCACCAGCTCGACCTTGGCTACAGTTGTCACTGAAGCTTTCTTT. This codes for CATSSTLATVVTEAFF. The V call is TRBV15, the J call TRBJ1-1; D ambiguous. Germline loops: CDR1 LNHNV, CDR2 YYDKDF (reference sequence). V was trimmed by 5 bases and J by 4 bases, leaving 20 bases between them. CDR3 length: 16 residues.

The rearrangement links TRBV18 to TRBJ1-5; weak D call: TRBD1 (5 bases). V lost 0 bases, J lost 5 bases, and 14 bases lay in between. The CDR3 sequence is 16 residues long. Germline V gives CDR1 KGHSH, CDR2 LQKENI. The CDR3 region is CASSPPLGLGDQPQHF. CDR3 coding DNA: TGTGCCAGCTCACCACCATTAGGGTTAGGGGATCAGCCCCAGCATTTT.

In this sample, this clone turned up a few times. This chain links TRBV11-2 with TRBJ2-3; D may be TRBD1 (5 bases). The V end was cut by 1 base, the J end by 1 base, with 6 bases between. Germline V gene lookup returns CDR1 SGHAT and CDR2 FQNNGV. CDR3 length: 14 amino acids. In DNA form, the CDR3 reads TGTGCCAGCAGCTTAGGCAGGGGCACAGATACGCAGTATTTT. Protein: CASSLGRGTDTQYF. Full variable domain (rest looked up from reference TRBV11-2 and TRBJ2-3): EAGVAQSPRYKIIEKRQSVAFWCNPISGHATLYWYQQILGQGPKLLIQFQNNGVVDDSQLPKDRFSAERLKGVDSTLKIQPAKLEDSAVYLCASSLGRGTDTQYFGPGTRLTVL.

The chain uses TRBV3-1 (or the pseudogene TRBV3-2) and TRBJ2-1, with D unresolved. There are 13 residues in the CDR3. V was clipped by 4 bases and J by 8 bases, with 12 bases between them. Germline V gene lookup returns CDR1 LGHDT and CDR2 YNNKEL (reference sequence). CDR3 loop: CASSPLGPYEQFF. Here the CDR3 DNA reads TGTGCCAGCAGCCCGCTTGGGCCGTATGAGCAGTTCTTC.